The source of this T cell receptor beta chain is a study of T cell responses to AZD1222 COVID-19 vaccine. Clones were sequenced by immunoSEQ multiplex PCR, and TCRdb holds only the in-frame ones, with some missing. The data hold over 150,000 clones, with almost 90% observed a single time. V dropped 2 bases and J dropped 0 bases, with 8 bases sitting between them. The CDR3 sequence is 13 residues long. Germline lookup yields CDR1 SQVTM and CDR2 ANQGSEA. The material sequenced was peripheral blood, taken on day 0 of AZD1222 vaccination. This clonotype originated in an adult in good health. J is TRBJ2-7 and V is TRBV29-1; D unclear. The CDR3 protein is CSVEMARSYEQYF. CDR3 DNA sequence: TGCAGCGTTGAAATGGCCCGCTCCTACGAGCAGTACTTC.